A single T cell receptor beta chain is shown here with its context. The antigen remains unidentified. Germline-derived CDR1 and CDR2 are MNHEY and SMNVEV (reference sequence). This CDR3 has 16 residues. The V end was cut by 0 bases, the J end by 3 bases, with 12 bases between. These data originate in a study of T cell responses to AZD1222 COVID-19 vaccine. Points from the study as a whole: Increases in Spike-specific TCR breadth and depth were seen after two AZD1222 doses.

Analysis merged second doses at about 4 or about 12 weeks. Libraries were prepared by immunoSEQ multiplex PCR; TCRdb keeps only in-frame clonotypes and omits some of them. The sample has some 110,000 clones, about 89% seen once. The clonotype was recovered from an adult who received the AZD1222 COVID-19 vaccine. The sample was peripheral blood, taken 28 days after the second AZD1222 dose. The rearrangement joins TRBV27 to TRBJ1-5; the D gene is possibly TRBD1 (5 bases). CDR3 DNA sequence: TGTGCCAGCAGTTTATCTCGGGGGGACCCCAATCAGCCCCAGCATTTT. Its protein product is CASSLSRGDPNQPQHF.